The clone carrying this T cell receptor beta chain has a handful of counts. Using immunoSEQ multiplex PCR, the repertoire was profiled, and TCRdb retains in-frame clones only, with some absent. The data contain tens of thousands of clones, roughly 77% of them singletons. The data belong to a study of blood T cell repertoires in COVID-19. From germline, CDR1 is SEHNR and CDR2 FQNEAQ (reference sequence). The CDR3 runs to 12 residues. V lost 0 bases to trimming and J lost 8 bases, with 7 bases between them. The V gene is TRBV7-9, the J gene TRBJ1-2; D is unresolved. Sequencing was carried out using peripheral blood. This TCR was sampled from an older woman with acute or convalescent COVID-19. The CDR3 nucleotides are TGTGCCAGCAGCTTAGCGCGGAGCGGCTACACCTTC. The encoded protein is CASSLARSGYTF.